The T cell receptor beta chain under discussion was sequenced for a study of blood T cell repertoires in COVID-19. Overall study: Both acute and convalescent COVID-19 samples were obtained from the United States, Italy and Spain. PBMCs, B-cell-depleted T cells, or T cells provided the cDNA or gDNA that made up the material.

V gave up 6 bases and J gave up 7 bases, with 13 bases separating them. The CDR3 is 13 amino acids. From germline, CDR1 is MNHEY and CDR2 SVGAGI. Under the authors' procedure: The authors estimated nucleated cell counts from reference gene primer amplification. Sequencing used immunoSEQ multiplex PCR; TCRdb keeps in-frame clones, though not all of them. Clonal size and the V and J genes are those of that table, whereas D and trimming came from the DNA. Of about 140,000 clones listed, about four fifths are singletons. This receptor was taken from a man aged 65 to 79 who had recovered from COVID-19. Sequences were obtained from peripheral blood. This chain connects TRBV6-5 to TRBJ1-5; possibly TRBD1 for D (6 bases). This CDR3 reads CASRGDRSQPQHF. CDR3 DNA: TGTGCCAGCAGGGGAGACAGGTCCCAGCCCCAGCATTTT.